This TCR beta chain was profiled in a study of technical replicates of blood from several donors. Assay: immunoSEQ multiplex PCR; the TCRdb copy retains only in-frame clones and omits some. Of roughly 93,000 clones listed, 95% were seen once; the top ten hold just over 0.25%. CDR1 is MNHEY and CDR2 is SVGAGI in the germline V gene. V shed 4 bases and J 4 bases; nucleotides not matched to a gene: 3. This CDR3 comprises 13 residues. The chain carries TRBV6-5 and TRBJ2-5, with TRBD2 matching over 7 bases. Sequencing was performed on T cells isolated from PBMCs. This clonotype was obtained from a human donor in good health. The CDR3 DNA sequence: TGTGCCAGCAGTTGGGAGGGTCGAGAGACCCAGTACTTC. It encodes CASSWEGRETQYF.